The 6 T cell receptor beta chains presented below share a single source sample, sequenced in a study of blood T cell repertoires in COVID-19. Repertoires were generated with immunoSEQ multiplex PCR, while TCRdb's copy carries only in-frame clones and drops some. Seen here are about 240,000 clones, 86% observed once, and the top ten hold over 9%. Input material: peripheral blood. The origin of the receptors is a man aged 80 or over with acute or convalescent COVID-19.

The J gene is TRBJ2-4, the V gene TRBV5-1; possible D gene TRBD2, 5 bases. Germline V gene lookup returns CDR1 SGHRS and CDR2 YFSETQ. V was clipped by 0 bases and J by 10 bases, with 11 bases between them. This CDR3 contains 13 residues. Here the CDR3 reads CASSLAPSGIQYF. Here the CDR3 DNA reads TGCGCCAGCAGCTTGGCCCCCTCGGGAATTCAGTACTTC.

V gene TRBV6-1 combines with J gene TRBJ2-7; tentative D call: TRBD1 (5 bases). The CDR3 is 15 residues long. V was trimmed by 0 bases and J by 0 bases, leaving 9 bases between them. Germline V lookup: CDR1 MNHNS, CDR2 SASEGT. In nucleotides, the CDR3 is TGTGCCAGCAGTGAAGCGCAGGGAAGCTCCTACGAGCAGTACTTC. Translating it yields CASSEAQGSSYEQYF.

This chain links TRBV28 with TRBJ2-1; 9 positions agree with TRBD1. The length of the CDR3 is 13 residues. The germline gives CDR1 MDHEN, CDR2 SYDVKM. With V trimmed by 5 bases and J by 6 bases, 2 bases remained unmatched. The CDR3 protein is CASSPTGGNEQFF. The CDR3 nucleotides read TGTGCCAGCAGTCCGACAGGGGGCAATGAGCAGTTCTTC.

A remark on this clone: Sequence at one end of the junction differs from germline and may be a read error. The J gene is TRBJ2-6, the V gene TRBV7-2; TRBD2 matches 13 bases. Germline assignment: CDR1 SGHTA and CDR2 FQGNSA. This CDR3 comprises 19 residues. The CDR3 DNA follows: TGTGCCAGCAGCCTAGCACTAGCGGGGGGGCTATCTGGGGCCAACGTCCTGACTTTC. It is translated as CASSLALAGGLSGANVLTF.

The rearrangement uses TRBV18 and TRBJ1-3; no clear D gene. The CDR3 is 16 residues long. Per the germline V gene, CDR1 is KGHSH and CDR2 is LQKENI. Trimming took off 2 bases at V and 0 bases at J, with 11 bases between the two ends. CDR3 residues: CASSPNTRSSGNTIYF. CDR3 in DNA: TGTGCCAGCTCACCAAACACACGGAGCTCTGGAAACACCATATATTTT.

This rearrangement joins TRBV6-2 or TRBV6-3 to TRBJ2-1, with a possible D match to TRBD2 (5 bases). In germline, CDR1 is MNHEY, CDR2 SVGEGT. The CDR3 covers 12 residues. Between the trimmed V and J ends, which lost 2 bases and 9 bases, there was a span of 8 bases. The CDR3 nucleotides are TGTGCCAGCAGTTACGGACGGGGTGAGCAGTTCTTC. Translation: CASSYGRGEQFF.